Listed below are T cell receptor beta chains from one sample, sequenced in a study of blood T cells in healthy people across ages. TCRdb processed the 5' RACE reads anew with MiXCR; each CDR3 protein has one entry. The data show 1.5 million to 2 million distinct CDR3 sequences, with 28% seen just once and about 7.7% held by the top ten. The specimen was blood. The receptors here all came from a woman aged 30 to 39 in good health. The CDR3 runs from the conserved cysteine through the conserved F or W. D genes are given only for firm matches. Clone size appears in some rows only: once, few, many, or a class for an expanded clone.

j_gene,v_gene,d_gene,abundance,CDR3aa,CDR3nt
TRBJ2-1,TRBV6-1,TRBD2,few,CASNQAGAFYNEQFF,TGTGCCAGCAATCAAGCGGGAGCTTTCTACAATGAGCAGTTCTTC
TRBJ2-1,TRBV7-9,-,few,CASSFPGTEQFF,TGTGCCAGCAGCTTTCCCGGGACAGAGCAGTTCTTC
TRBJ2-1,TRBV5-1,TRBD1,many,CASSQGQGVSNEQFF,TGCGCCAGCAGCCAGGGACAGGGAGTAAGCAATGAGCAGTTCTTC
TRBJ2-7,TRBV7-2,-,-,CASSKAGGFYEQYF,TGTGCCAGCAGCAAGGCAGGGGGGTTCTACGAGCAGTACTTC
TRBJ2-7,TRBV3-1,-,few,CASSPPRGEFSYEQYF,TGTGCCAGCAGCCCTCCCCGAGGAGAGTTCTCCTACGAGCAGTACTTC
TRBJ2-7,TRBV10-3,TRBD2,many,CAIRLAGGSYEQYF,TGTGCCATCCGACTAGCGGGGGGCTCCTACGAGCAGTACTTC
TRBJ1-1,TRBV5-1,-,many,CASSLDGQGAFF,TGCGCCAGCAGCTTGGATGGTCAGGGGGCTTTCTTT
TRBJ2-1,TRBV6-4,TRBD1,many,CASRQGQGYNEQFF,TGTGCCAGCAGGCAGGGACAGGGCTACAATGAGCAGTTCTTC
TRBJ2-1,TRBV14,-,many,CASSHNRGLGVLDEQFF,TGTGCCAGCAGCCACAACAGGGGACTTGGGGTTTTAGATGAGCAGTTCTTC
TRBJ2-1,TRBV4-1,TRBD1,many,CASSPGTGYEQFF,TGCGCCAGCAGCCCGGGGACAGGGTATGAGCAGTTCTTC
TRBJ1-2,TRBV5-5,-,-,CASSLAGRANYGYTF,TGTGCCAGCAGCTTGGCAGGAAGGGCTAACTATGGCTACACCTTC
TRBJ2-3,TRBV7-2,-,-,CASSLYDSTQYF,TGTGCCAGCAGCTTATACGATAGTACGCAGTATTTT
TRBJ1-6,TRBV30,-,-,CAYSGTESSPLHF,TGTGCCTACTCCGGGACCGAGAGTTCACCCCTCCACTTT
TRBJ2-6,TRBV20-1,-,many,CSARDGALGANVLTF,TGCAGTGCAAGGGACGGGGCTCTGGGGGCCAACGTCCTGACTTTC
TRBJ2-1,TRBV5-1,-,many,CASSWGDNEQFF,TGTGCCAGCAGTTGGGGCGACAATGAGCAGTTCTTC
TRBJ2-3,TRBV5-1,-,few,CASSLEAAASTDTQYF,TGCGCCAGCAGCTTGGAGGCCGCCGCCAGCACAGATACGCAGTATTTT
TRBJ2-7,TRBV28,TRBD1,-,CASTAGTGAYEQYF,TGTGCCAGCACCGCCGGGACAGGGGCCTACGAGCAGTACTTC
TRBJ2-1,TRBV7-9,TRBD1,few,CASSLTGVDNEQFF,TGTGCCAGCAGCTTAACAGGGGTGGACAATGAGCAGTTCTTC
TRBJ2-5,TRBV5-1,TRBD1,few,CASSTETGGRTQYF,TGCGCCAGCAGCACGGAAACAGGGGGGAGGACCCAGTACTTC
TRBJ2-1,TRBV29-1,-,many,CSVSSPLSYNEQFF,TGCAGCGTTTCGAGCCCACTCTCCTACAATGAGCAGTTCTTC
TRBJ1-5,TRBV9,-,few,CASSVATRGPQHF,TGTGCCAGCAGCGTAGCTACACGAGGGCCCCAGCATTTT
TRBJ2-7,TRBV18,TRBD1,few,CASSPQGTGPYEQYF,TGTGCCAGCTCACCTCAAGGGACAGGACCCTACGAGCAGTACTTC
TRBJ1-5,TRBV29-1,TRBD1,-,CSVGAGGRGQPQHF,TGCAGCGTGGGGGCAGGGGGCCGCGGACAGCCCCAGCATTTT
TRBJ1-1,TRBV3-1,-,few,CASSQAAEAFF,TGTGCCAGCAGCCAAGCCGCTGAAGCTTTCTTT